This passage covers 2 T cell receptor beta chains from one sample sequenced in a study of control samples from healthy donors and cancer patients. TCRdb keeps only in-frame clones here, not all; method: immunoSEQ multiplex PCR. The data hold roughly 130,000 clones, with around 94% observed a single time. Sequenced material: PBMCs. The origin of the receptors is a man in his sixties with colorectal cancer.

In DNA, the CDR3 is TGTGCCATCAGTGAGGGAGGTGAGCAGTTCTTC. Protein sequence: CAISEGGEQFF. The rearrangement uses TRBV10-3 and TRBJ2-1; a weak D match, TRBD2 (5 bases). V was pared by 2 bases and J by 9 bases, with 5 bases between. In germline, CDR1 is ENHRY, CDR2 SYGVKD. The CDR3 runs to 11 residues.

The chain recombines TRBV6-6 with TRBJ2-2; TRBD1 is a possible D gene (6 bases). V lost 6 bases, J lost 6 bases, and 8 bases lay in between. CDR1 is MNHNY, CDR2 SVGAGI, per germline (reference sequence). The CDR3 loop spans 12 amino acids. The CDR3, as DNA: TGTGCCAGCAGGAGGGGGTCCGGGGAGCTGTTTTTT. Its protein is CASRRGSGELFF.